The 26 T cell receptor beta chains in this list originate from one sample, sequenced in a study of blood T cell repertoires in COVID-19. Profiled with immunoSEQ multiplex PCR; TCRdb holds only in-frame clones, not every one. The repertoire holds 50,000 to 55,000 clones, with roughly 87% as singletons. Sequenced material: peripheral blood. The origin of the receptors is a man in his sixties with active COVID-19.

The rearrangement uses TRBV5-4 and TRBJ1-1; TRBD1 agrees at 11 bases. Germline CDR1 and CDR2: SGHNT and YYREEE (reference sequence). The CDR3 spans 13 residues. The junction had 6 bases not matched to a gene; V was cut back by 4 bases and J by 10 bases. CDR3 DNA sequence: TGTGCCAGCAGCCACCGAGGGACAGGGGGAGCTTTCTTT. It yields the protein CASSHRGTGGAFF.

This rearrangement joins TRBV10-3 to TRBJ2-7; D may be TRBD1 (5 bases). The CDR3 contains 13 residues. V was shortened by 4 bases and J by 4 bases, with 11 bases between the two germline ends. CDR1 ENHRY and CDR2 SYGVKD come from the germline V gene. CDR3 in amino acids: CAISGQRDYEQYF. The CDR3 bases are TGTGCCATCAGTGGACAGAGAGATTACGAGCAGTACTTC.

The V call is TRBV2, the J call TRBJ1-1; 7 positions match TRBD1. The length of the CDR3 is 14 residues. Germline V gives CDR1 SNHLY, CDR2 FYNNEI. Trimming took 4 bases from V and 1 from J; bases not matched to a gene: 3. Here the CDR3 DNA reads TGTGCCAGCAGTGTGAGGGGGCGGAACACTGAAGCTTTCTTT. Protein sequence: CASSVRGRNTEAFF.

The chain links TRBV6-1 to TRBJ1-2; TRBD1 matches 9 bases. The CDR3 runs 16 residues. V lost 4 bases, J lost 1 base, and 7 bases stayed unmatched. Germline lookup yields CDR1 MNHNS and CDR2 SASEGT. Here the CDR3 DNA reads TGTGCCAGCAGTGGGAGGACAGGGGTATATAACTATGGCTACACCTTC. Amino acid sequence: CASSGRTGVYNYGYTF.

Concerning this clone itself: A read error may account for a junction end that differs from germline. The chain couples TRBV18 to TRBJ2-6, with TRBD1 identical over 10 bases. The germline gives CDR1 KGHSH, CDR2 LQKENI. The CDR3 totals 17 residues. The CDR3 sequence: CASSPRGTGAGTNVLTF. The CDR3 DNA sequence: TGTGCCAGCTCACCGCGAGGGACAGGGGCTGGGACCAACGTCCTGACTTTC.

The J gene is TRBJ2-6, the V gene TRBV5-1; 9 bases map to TRBD1. Trimming at V came to 4 bases and at J to 0 bases, leaving 8 bases not matched to a gene. CDR3 size: 18 residues. Germline CDR1 reads SGHRS; CDR2 reads YFSETQ. The CDR3 region has the DNA TGCGCCAGCAGCGGCCGGACAGGGGAGTACTCTGGGGCCAACGTCCTGACTTTC. This sequence encodes CASSGRTGEYSGANVLTF.

This chain uses TRBV7-2 with TRBJ2-5; 9 bases are a match to TRBD1. The CDR3 is 15 residues long. V shed 3 bases and J 5 bases; nucleotides not matched to a gene: 7. Germline values: CDR1 SGHTA, CDR2 FQGNSA. In nucleotides, the CDR3 is TGTGCCAGCAGCTTCTACAGGGGGCTAGGGGAGACCCAGTACTTC. Its protein is CASSFYRGLGETQYF.

This chain links TRBV5-4 with TRBJ2-1, with 8 bases aligning to TRBD2. V shed 4 bases and J 4 bases; nucleotides not matched to a gene: 7. The CDR3 is 15 residues long. Per the germline V gene, CDR1 is SGHNT and CDR2 is YYREEE (reference sequence). CDR3 in amino acids: CASSPVGGGYNEQFF. CDR3 DNA sequence: TGTGCCAGCAGCCCCGTTGGCGGGGGGTACAATGAGCAGTTCTTC. The full variable domain, with the rest looked up from reference TRBV5-4 and TRBJ2-1, is ETGVTQSPTHLIKTRGQQVTLRCSSQSGHNTVSWYQQALGQGPQFIFQYYREEENGRGNFPPRFSGLQFPNYSSELNVNALELDDSALYLCASSPVGGGYNEQFFGPGTRLTVL.

The chain joins TRBV7-9 to TRBJ2-3, with 9 bases that match TRBD2. Germline CDR1 is SEHNR and CDR2 is FQNEAQ (reference sequence). Losses at the gene ends were 4 bases for V and 4 bases for J; bases not matched to a gene: 6. This CDR3 is built from 15 residues. The CDR3 spells CASSSASGVADTQYF. The CDR3 DNA reads as TGTGCCAGCAGCTCCGCTAGCGGGGTGGCAGATACGCAGTATTTT. Together with reference TRBV7-9 and TRBJ2-3, the CDR3 gives the full variable domain: DTGVSQNPRHKITKRGQNVTFRCDPISEHNRLYWYRQTLGQGPEFLTYFQNEAQLEKSRLLSDRFSAERPKGSFSTLEIQRTEQGDSAMYLCASSSASGVADTQYFGPGTRLTVL.

This chain joins TRBV30 and TRBJ2-7, with no clear D. There are 14 residues in the CDR3. With 2 bases removed from V and 2 bases from J, the gap between germline ends came to 13 bases. Germline lookup yields CDR1 GTSNPN and CDR2 SVGIG (reference sequence). As DNA, the CDR3 is TGTGCCTGGAGTTACCCTCCGCCAGCCTACGAGCAGTACTTC. This encodes CAWSYPPPAYEQYF.

Only one count was recorded for this clone. V and J are TRBV10-3 and TRBJ2-5; no firm D call. Germline V gene lookup returns CDR1 ENHRY and CDR2 SYGVKD. CDR3 length: 14 residues. Trimming took off 0 bases at V and 4 bases at J, with 9 bases between the two ends. CDR3 coding DNA: TGTGCCATCAGTGAGTCCCAAGCCGGAGAGACCCAGTACTTC. This translates into CAISESQAGETQYF.

The table lists this clone with a count of one. The V and J genes are TRBV12-3 or TRBV12-4 and TRBJ1-2; possible D gene TRBD1, 5 bases. The CDR3 is made up of 13 amino acids. The V end was cut by 6 bases, the J end by 5 bases, with 13 bases between. The CDR3 sequence: CASRRPGGYGYTF. CDR3 DNA sequence: TGTGCCAGCAGACGGCCCGGGGGGTATGGCTACACCTTC.

The chain couples TRBV14 to TRBJ1-3, with D possibly TRBD1 on 5 matching bases. The length of the CDR3 is 14 residues. The V end lost 6 bases, the J end lost 2 bases, and 11 bases lay between the germline ends. Germline V CDR1 and CDR2: SGHDN, FVKESK. The CDR3 region has the DNA TGTGCCAGCAGTTTTCGGGGGGCTGGAAACACCATATATTTT. Encoded protein: CASSFRGAGNTIYF.

Worth noting for this clone: Other DNA sequences in this specimen translate into the identical CDR3. The chain carries TRBV29-1 and TRBJ1-3; 7 positions agree with TRBD1. The CDR3 runs to 13 residues. Germline V gives CDR1 SQVTM, CDR2 ANQGSEA. The CDR3 reads CSVGDRVENTIYF. The DNA of the CDR3 is TGCAGTGTCGGAGACAGGGTGGAAAACACCATATATTTT.

The rearrangement links TRBV5-4 to TRBJ2-1, with 10 nucleotides matching TRBD2. V gave up 2 bases and J gave up 1 base; unmatched junction bases: 3. The CDR3 sequence is 16 residues long. Germline V CDR1 and CDR2: SGHNT, YYREEE (reference sequence). CDR3 DNA sequence: TGTGCCAGCAGCTTAGCGGGAGGGCCATCCTACAATGAGCAGTTCTTC. It translates to CASSLAGGPSYNEQFF.

The rearrangement joins TRBV28 to TRBJ2-7, with 8 bases aligning to TRBD1. This CDR3 contains 14 residues. J lost 4 bases, V lost 3 bases, and 5 bases had no gene match. The germline CDR1 and CDR2 sequences are MDHEN and SYDVKM. Written as DNA, the CDR3 is TGTGCCAGCAGTTTCCCGGACAGGGTGTACGAGCAGTACTTC. Translated: CASSFPDRVYEQYF.

The chain joins TRBV5-4 to TRBJ1-1; TRBD1 matches 9 bases. The CDR3 totals 15 residues. Germline trimming cut 5 bases from V and 4 bases from J; bases unmatched to any gene: 9. CDR1 is SGHNT and CDR2 is YYREEE in the germline V gene (reference sequence). CDR3: CASRPGQGLGTEAFF. In DNA form, the CDR3 reads TGTGCCAGCAGACCCGGACAGGGGTTGGGCACTGAAGCTTTCTTT.

This clone was counted a few times. The chain links TRBV7-3 to TRBJ2-2; a possible D gene is TRBD1 (7 bases). The V end lost 5 bases, the J end lost 5 bases, and 18 bases lay between the germline ends. This CDR3 comprises 16 residues. Germline V CDR1 and CDR2: SGHTA, FQGTGA. The CDR3 DNA follows: TGTGCCAGCAGCGTTCAGGGGGGTATTTCGACCGGGGAGCTGTTTTTT. Translation gives CASSVQGGISTGELFF.

V usage is TRBV5-4 and J usage is TRBJ1-2; the match to TRBD1 covers 7 bases. J was trimmed by 4 bases and V by 1 base; bases with no gene match: 4. The CDR3 is 14 residues long. CDR1 is SGHNT and CDR2 is YYREEE in the germline V gene (reference sequence). The CDR3 protein is CASSLTGVAYGYTF. The CDR3 DNA is TGTGCCAGCAGCTTGACAGGGGTGGCCTATGGCTACACCTTC.

The chain uses TRBV20-1 and TRBJ2-7, with 12 bases fitting TRBD2. The trim removed 3 bases at V and 0 bases at J, leaving 6 bases unmatched. The CDR3 covers 16 residues. Germline CDR1 DFQATT, CDR2 SNEGSKA (reference sequence). CDR3 bases: TGCAGTGCTAGTGCCGGACTAGCGGGGAGCTCCTACGAGCAGTACTTC. Translated: CSASAGLAGSSYEQYF.

The gene calls are TRBV11-2 and TRBJ2-7, with 7 bases lining up with TRBD1. The CDR3 runs 17 residues. Germline V gene lookup returns CDR1 SGHAT and CDR2 FQNNGV. V shed 2 bases, J shed 0 bases, and the junction held 10 bases outside the gene matches. CDR3 sequence reads: CASSLRRGLAPSYEQYF. As DNA, the CDR3 is TGTGCCAGCAGCTTAAGAAGGGGGCTAGCCCCCTCCTACGAGCAGTACTTC.

This clone was detected a few times. The chain couples TRBV7-6 to TRBJ2-5; tentative D call: TRBD2 (7 bases). Trimming took 3 bases from V and 0 from J, leaving 23 bases between them. The CDR3 loop spans 19 amino acids. CDR1 and CDR2 from the germline V gene are SGHVS and FNYEAQ. The CDR3 DNA is TGTGCCAGCAGCTTGGGAGGGGGTCGGTTACGAGTGAACCAAGAGACCCAGTACTTC. This encodes CASSLGGGRLRVNQETQYF.

This clone was seen just once. The chain has TRBV28 and TRBJ2-3; weak D call: TRBD2 (6 bases). V lost 8 bases and J 2 bases, leaving 14 bases between the germline ends. CDR1 MDHEN and CDR2 SYDVKM come from the germline V gene. There are 14 residues in the CDR3. CDR3 nucleotide sequence: TGTGCCAGCCGCTTACTAGCTTACACAGATACGCAGTATTTT. Protein sequence: CASRLLAYTDTQYF.

The DNA of the CDR3 is TGTGCTAGTGGTTTGGTGACAGGGGCCTCTGGAAACACCATATATTTT. Protein: CASGLVTGASGNTIYF. V is TRBV12-5 and J is TRBJ1-3; 8 nucleotides match TRBD1. CDR1 and CDR2 (germline): LGHNT, FRNRAP. The V and J ends lost 0 bases and 0 bases, in that order; junction bases with no gene match: 1. This CDR3 is 16 amino acids long.

The chain has TRBV9 and TRBJ2-7; D is uncertain. This CDR3 is built from 12 residues. Between the trimmed V and J ends, which lost 2 bases and 1 base, there was a span of 4 bases. The germline gives CDR1 SGDLS, CDR2 YYNGEE. DNA for the CDR3: TGTGCCAGCAGCGTTCCATCCTACGAGCAGTACTTC. It translates to CASSVPSYEQYF.

V usage is TRBV7-3 and J usage is TRBJ2-5, with D perhaps matching TRBD1 (5 bases). This CDR3 has 15 amino acids. V shed 7 bases and J shed 5 bases, with 20 bases lying between them. Germline CDR1 SGHTA, CDR2 FQGTGA. This chain's CDR3 is CASKSSDTLGETQYF. DNA of the CDR3: TGTGCCAGCAAAAGTTCGGACACCCTTGGGGAGACCCAGTACTTC.